These 30 T cell receptor beta chains came from one sample sequenced in a study of blood T cell repertoires in COVID-19 (dated by TCRdb to the early 2020s). Library preparation used the immunoSEQ multiplex PCR assay. TCRdb holds this immuneACCESS table with in-frame rearrangements only. Some clones are missing; in checked studies, unresolved V genes explain under half, and the rest has no known cause. Within this sample are about 320,000 clones, with about nine tenths of them counted one time only. The ten largest clones take up 4% to 6% of the sample. The sample taken for sequencing was PBMCs or T cells enriched from blood (not recorded which). Receptors originate from a man aged 60-69 years who had recovered from COVID-19.

The count of this clone is one. The chain uses TRBV20-1 and TRBJ1-5; 12 bases agree with TRBD1. The CDR3 extends over 18 amino acids. The germline CDR1 and CDR2 sequences are DFQATT and SNEGSKA (reference sequence). Germline trimming cut 3 bases from V and 3 bases from J; bases unmatched to any gene: 12. The DNA for the CDR3 is TGCAGTGCTAGTGGGGGACAGGGGGCGAAATATGTCAATCAGCCCCAGCATTTT. It codes for CSASGGQGAKYVNQPQHF.

This sequence joins TRBV28 and TRBJ1-5, with D maybe TRBD1 (5 bases). Trimming removed 6 bases at V and 3 bases at J, with 15 bases between. The CDR3 sequence is 15 residues long. Germline values: CDR1 MDHEN, CDR2 SYDVKM. The CDR3, as DNA: TGTGCCAGCAGAGTCCCATTAGGGGTCAATCAGCCCCAGCATTTT. It encodes CASRVPLGVNQPQHF.

The gene calls are TRBV5-6 and TRBJ2-2; 10 bases fit TRBD2. From germline, CDR1 is SGHDT and CDR2 YYEEEE. The CDR3 has 17 residues. V was pared by 2 bases and J by 3 bases, with 7 bases of the junction left unmatched. The CDR3 DNA sequence: TGTGCCAGCAGCTTAGGACTAGCGGCAACCCACACCGGGGAGCTGTTTTTT. Encoded protein: CASSLGLAATHTGELFF.

This chain joins TRBV5-1 and TRBJ1-3; TRBD1 agrees at 9 bases. J gave up 2 bases and V 3 bases, and 3 bases lay outside the gene matches. The CDR3 length is 15 residues. CDR1 and CDR2 from the germline V gene are SGHRS and YFSETQ. This chain's CDR3 is CASSWDRAPGNTIYF. The CDR3 DNA reads as TGCGCCAGCAGCTGGGACAGGGCGCCTGGAAACACCATATATTTT.

This chain connects TRBV6-4 to TRBJ1-3; TRBD1 might be the D (6 bases). The CDR3 extends over 15 amino acids. V gave up 6 bases and J gave up 0 bases, with 12 bases separating them. Germline CDR1 MRHNA, CDR2 SNTAGT. CDR3 coding DNA: TGTGCCAGCAGGACGGACAGCTTCTCTGGAAACACCATATATTTT. Its translation: CASRTDSFSGNTIYF.

The rearrangement links TRBV28 to TRBJ2-2, with 8 bases that match TRBD2. Trimming took 11 bases from V and 1 from J; bases not matched to a gene: 12. The CDR3 runs 16 residues. CDR1 is MDHEN, CDR2 SYDVKM, per germline. Here the CDR3 reads CASKGSLAGNTGELFF. Written as DNA, the CDR3 is TGTGCCTCTAAAGGATCCCTAGCGGGGAACACCGGGGAGCTGTTTTTT. Full variable domain (missing parts from reference TRBV28 and TRBJ2-2): DVKVTQSSRYLVKRTGEKVFLECVQDMDHENMFWYRQDPGLGLRLIYFSYDVKMKEKGDIPEGYSVSREKKERFSLILESASTNQTSMYLCASKGSLAGNTGELFFGEGSRLTVL.

The chain employs TRBV29-1 and TRBJ2-1, with D possibly matching TRBD1 (5 bases). Germline V gene sequence: CDR1 SQVTM, CDR2 ANQGSEA. CDR3 length: 13 residues. The V end lost 5 bases, the J end lost 0 bases, and 8 bases lay between the germline ends. CDR3 DNA sequence: TGCAGCGTTAGGGGAAACTCCTACAATGAGCAGTTCTTC. Amino acids: CSVRGNSYNEQFF.

The chain employs TRBV7-3 and TRBJ2-3; possibly TRBD2 for D (6 bases). The length of the CDR3 is 15 residues. Germline-derived CDR1 and CDR2 are SGHTA and FQGTGA. The ends were cut back, 1 base at V and 1 base at J, with 9 bases in the middle. This CDR3 reads CASSLSGVGTDTQYF. The CDR3 nucleotides read TGTGCCAGCAGCTTAAGCGGGGTGGGCACAGATACGCAGTATTTT.

The chain employs TRBV5-1 and TRBJ2-1, with D maybe TRBD1 (5 bases). Trimming took off 0 bases at V and 2 bases at J, with 9 bases between the two ends. The CDR3 is 15 amino acids. CDR1 is SGHRS and CDR2 is YFSETQ in the germline V gene. CDR3 coding DNA: TGCGCCAGCAGCTTGGACCAGGGTCCCTACAATGAGCAGTTCTTC. Translating gives CASSLDQGPYNEQFF.

The chain employs TRBV2 and TRBJ2-7; TRBD1 matches at 8 bases. Germline CDR1 reads SNHLY; CDR2 reads FYNNEI. The V and J ends lost 9 bases and 4 bases, in that order; junction bases with no gene match: 14. This CDR3 has 15 amino acids. In DNA, the CDR3 is TGTGCCAGAGAAGAGACCGGGACAGGATATTACGAGCAGTACTTC. The encoded protein is CAREETGTGYYEQYF.

This chain uses TRBV5-5 with TRBJ2-3; TRBD2 matches at 9 bases. This CDR3 has 16 amino acids. The germline V gene has CDR1 SGHKS and CDR2 YYEKEE (reference sequence). J was trimmed by 5 bases and V by 3 bases; bases with no gene match: 10. The CDR3 reads CASSSLAGGPGDTQYF. Here the CDR3 DNA reads TGTGCCAGCAGCTCCCTCGCGGGAGGGCCAGGAGATACGCAGTATTTT.

The gene calls are TRBV3-1 (or the pseudogene TRBV3-2) and TRBJ1-1, with 7 bases aligning to TRBD1. The CDR3 contains 15 residues. The V and J ends lost 1 base and 2 bases, in that order; junction bases with no gene match: 4. In germline, CDR1 is LGHDT, CDR2 YNNKEL (reference sequence). The CDR3, as DNA: TGTGCCAGCAGCCAAGGGACAGGTCTTAACACTGAAGCTTTCTTT. Translating it yields CASSQGTGLNTEAFF.

Remarks on this clone: A junction boundary mismatches the germline segment, possibly from a read error. The chain couples TRBV7-7 to TRBJ2-5, with D possibly TRBD1 on 6 matching bases. This CDR3 has 15 residues. Germline V gene data show CDR1 as SSHAT and CDR2 as FNYEAQ (reference sequence). In nucleotides, the CDR3 is TGTGCTAGCAGCTTAGTAGGACAGAGCCAAGAGACCCAGTACTTC. Amino acids: CASSLVGQSQETQYF.

This clone appeared once. This chain uses TRBV28 with TRBJ2-1, with 9 positions matching TRBD1. J was trimmed by 14 bases and V by 5 bases; bases with no gene match: 13. Per the germline V gene, CDR1 is MDHEN and CDR2 is SYDVKM. CDR3 length: 14 amino acids. The CDR3 here is CASSRYQGQGIEFF. The CDR3 DNA sequence: TGTGCCAGCAGTCGTTACCAGGGACAGGGTATAGAGTTCTTC.

The V call is TRBV6-5, the J call TRBJ2-1, with TRBD2 matching 8 bases. This CDR3 is built from 16 residues. Germline trimming cut 4 bases from V and 4 bases from J; bases unmatched to any gene: 9. Germline CDR1 MNHEY, CDR2 SVGAGI. In DNA form, the CDR3 reads TGTGCCAGCAGTTCGTTAGTTAGCGGGGAATACAATGAGCAGTTCTTC. Translating gives CASSSLVSGEYNEQFF.

The rearrangement links TRBV12-3 or TRBV12-4 to TRBJ2-1; 8 nucleotides match TRBD2. The CDR3 sequence is 11 residues long. The trim removed 5 bases at V and 15 bases at J, leaving 6 bases unmatched. The chain's CDR3 is CASSPGLGPFF. The CDR3 bases are TGTGCCAGCAGTCCGGGACTAGGGCCGTTCTTC.

The chain recombines TRBV10-3 with TRBJ1-5; 7 bases line up with TRBD1. Germline CDR1 reads ENHRY; CDR2 reads SYGVKD. With V trimmed by 4 bases and J by 4 bases, 7 bases remained unmatched. The CDR3 totals 15 residues. DNA of the CDR3: TGTGCCATCAGTGGAAGGCAGGGGGAGAATCAGCCCCAGCATTTT. Translating it yields CAISGRQGENQPQHF.

The chain couples TRBV15 to TRBJ1-1; possible D gene TRBD1, 5 bases. The CDR3 is made up of 14 amino acids. Trimming shortened V by 7 bases and J by 5 bases, and 17 bases separated the two germline ends. Germline CDR1 is LNHNV and CDR2 is YYDKDF (reference sequence). In nucleotides, the CDR3 is TGTGCCACCACGTATCCCGGGGGTAATACTGAAGCTTTCTTT. Protein sequence: CATTYPGGNTEAFF.

The chain joins TRBV4-1 to TRBJ1-5; TRBD1 aligns across 9 bases. CDR1 is MGHRA and CDR2 is YSYEKL in the germline V gene. The CDR3 loop spans 16 amino acids. V was pared by 0 bases and J by 5 bases, with 5 bases of the junction left unmatched. The CDR3, as DNA: TGCGCCAGCAGCCAAGAAGGGACAGGGAGGGATCAGCCCCAGCATTTT. Translating it yields CASSQEGTGRDQPQHF.

The rearrangement joins TRBV5-4 to TRBJ2-7; D not resolved. CDR3 length: 15 amino acids. CDR1 and CDR2 (germline): SGHNT, YYREEE (reference sequence). V was trimmed by 3 bases and J by 2 bases, leaving 15 bases between them. The CDR3 nucleotides read TGTGCCAGCAGCTCGATGCAATTCGTAGCCTACGAGCAGTACTTC. Protein product: CASSSMQFVAYEQYF.

The rearrangement links TRBV3-1 (or the pseudogene TRBV3-2) to TRBJ2-1, with 8 bases lining up with TRBD1. V trimming: 4 bases; J trimming: 3 bases; junction bases outside the gene matches: 14. Germline V gives CDR1 LGHDT, CDR2 YNNKEL (reference sequence). The CDR3 loop spans 18 amino acids. This CDR3 is CASSPVGATGAVYNEQFF. The CDR3 DNA reads as TGTGCCAGCAGCCCCGTTGGGGCGACAGGGGCTGTCTACAATGAGCAGTTCTTC.

Only one count was recorded for this clone. This chain connects TRBV2 to TRBJ1-2; 8 bases are shared with TRBD1. V lost 6 bases to trimming and J lost 0 bases; unmatched junction nucleotides: 6. The V gene's germline CDR1 is SNHLY and CDR2 FYNNEI. This CDR3 contains 15 residues. In nucleotides, the CDR3 is TGTGCCAGCAGCCGCTTACAGGGGGCTAACTATGGCTACACCTTC. It codes for CASSRLQGANYGYTF.

This rearrangement joins TRBV24-1 to TRBJ1-1, with D perhaps matching TRBD1 (5 bases). The germline V gene has CDR1 KGHDR and CDR2 SFDVKD. CDR3 length equals 14 residues. Between the trimmed V and J ends, which lost 2 bases and 6 bases, there was a span of 12 bases. CDR3 sequence (DNA): TGTGCCACCAGTGATTCCCCAGGGCAGGCTGAAGCTTTCTTT. It yields the protein CATSDSPGQAEAFF.

V usage is TRBV2 and J usage is TRBJ2-7; D uncertain. Germline CDR1 reads SNHLY; CDR2 reads FYNNEI. CDR3 length: 12 residues. V was pared by 4 bases and J by 4 bases, with 8 bases between. CDR3 region: CASSGHSYEQYF. Here the CDR3 DNA reads TGTGCCAGCAGTGGACACTCTTACGAGCAGTACTTC.

CDR3 in DNA: TGTGCCAGCAGGGAGCAGAACCAACTATCGGCTAACTATGGCTACACCTTC. This gives the protein CASREQNQLSANYGYTF. This chain connects TRBV28 to TRBJ1-2, with D uncertain. Trimming shortened V by 6 bases and J by 0 bases, and 20 bases separated the two germline ends. CDR1 is MDHEN and CDR2 is SYDVKM in the germline V gene. The length of the CDR3 is 17 residues.

This clone occurred once. In the same sample, other DNA sequences code for this CDR3. The V call is TRBV3-1 (or the pseudogene TRBV3-2), the J call TRBJ1-6; D unclear. Trimming took off 1 base at V and 5 bases at J, with 6 bases between the two ends. The CDR3 extends over 14 amino acids. CDR1 LGHDT and CDR2 YNNKEL come from the germline V gene (reference sequence). This chain's CDR3 is CASSQGQNNSPLHF. CDR3 DNA sequence: TGTGCCAGCAGCCAAGGTCAGAATAATTCACCCCTCCACTTT.

The chain recombines TRBV11-3 with TRBJ2-3; 8 bases match TRBD2. Germline V CDR1 and CDR2: SGHNT, YENEEA. J lost 4 bases, V lost 1 base, and 7 bases had no gene match. This CDR3 region has 16 residues. CDR3 region: CASSLGGPGGADTQYF. In DNA form, the CDR3 reads TGTGCCAGCAGCTTAGGGGGCCCCGGGGGGGCAGATACGCAGTATTTT.

This rearrangement joins TRBV9 to TRBJ2-1; the D gene is possibly TRBD2 (6 bases). From germline, CDR1 is SGDLS and CDR2 YYNGEE. This CDR3 spans 12 amino acids. V gave up 1 base and J gave up 9 bases, with 8 bases separating them. The CDR3 sequence: CASSVSGLEQFF. The CDR3 DNA follows: TGTGCCAGCAGCGTATCGGGACTTGAGCAGTTCTTC.

The chain combines TRBV13 with TRBJ2-2, with 10 bases fitting TRBD2. This CDR3 has 14 residues. V shed 4 bases and J 5 bases; nucleotides not matched to a gene: 1. The germline V gene encodes CDR1 PRHDT and CDR2 FYEKMQ (reference sequence). The CDR3 region is CASSWGLATGELFF. The CDR3 coding sequence is TGTGCCAGCAGCTGGGGACTAGCGACCGGGGAGCTGTTTTTT.

The chain has TRBV5-6 and TRBJ2-7; 7 bases line up with TRBD1. Germline CDR1 and CDR2: SGHDT and YYEEEE. V gave up 1 base and J gave up 8 bases; unmatched junction bases: 6. The CDR3 runs to 13 residues. The CDR3 nucleotides read TGTGCCAGCAGCTTGTGGACAGGACCTCAGCAGTACTTC. This gives the protein CASSLWTGPQQYF.